The clone carrying this T cell receptor beta chain turned up a few times. Its target is unknown. Sequencing was performed with immunoSEQ multiplex PCR; in TCRdb, only in-frame clones are kept and a portion is missing. The sample shows over 100,000 clones, about 88% of them seen only once. This specimen comes from a study of T cell responses to AZD1222 COVID-19 vaccine. CDR1 and CDR2 (germline): DFQATT, SNEGSKA (reference sequence). The CDR3 has 11 residues. The germline V and J ends were trimmed by 6 bases and 7 bases, with 12 bases remaining between them. Study findings and constraints: Donors, mostly white British, included more females; clonal diversity was possibly underestimated.

The clonotype comes from an adult in good health. Sample: peripheral blood, taken on day 0 of AZD1222 vaccination. The V gene is TRBV20-1, the J gene TRBJ2-5; no firm D call. The CDR3 DNA sequence: TGCAGTGCCCTACAGTCGCGGACCCAGTACTTC. It yields the protein CSALQSRTQYF.